Reported below is one TCR beta chain. Its specificity is unknown. This sample was included in a study of cytomegalovirus exposure and HLA in healthy donors. PCR employed 60 Vbeta and 13 Jbeta primers. Only in-frame clones appear in the TCRdb table, and some are missing; sequencing was by immunoSEQ multiplex PCR. This repertoire shows about 110,000 clones, less than 90% found once; its top ten account for under 0.3%. Overall study results and limits: As a later analysis showed, several of the most significant clusters appeared to be linked to common viral pathogens.

The CDR3 is 13 amino acids. Germline CDR1 is SGDLS and CDR2 is YYNGEE. V lost 0 bases and J lost 11, with 12 bases in between. This clonotype was obtained from a man aged 45-65 years in good health and CMV-seronegative. The chain is built from TRBV9 and TRBJ2-4; D ambiguous. Sequencing was performed on PBMCs. The CDR3 sequence is CASSVGLERVQYF. The CDR3 DNA sequence: TGTGCCAGCAGCGTAGGATTAGAACGCGTTCAGTACTTC.